A single TCR beta chain is shown here with its context. This clonotype has just a few counts. It has no known antigen specificity. No quality values exist for individual bases; no much larger clone is one base distant. To demonstrate the VDJtools post-analysis software, TCR beta repertoires were profiled from the peripheral blood of more than ten young patients with multiple sclerosis. The patients with multiple sclerosis were children and adolescents between roughly 6 and 17 years of age. The data belong to a study of post-analysis software for immune sequencing data (dated by TCRdb to between 2014 and 2017). As for the study more broadly: Relapsing-remitting, secondary progressive and progressive-relapsing multiple sclerosis were recorded as disease courses, and subtype annotation was lacking for some patients. The patient repertoires were compared against 11 previously published healthy control repertoires obtained from donors aged about 6 to 26 years. A subset of samples was prepared in parallel using single-end sample barcoding, then pooled and co-amplified after Illumina adapter ligation. Study-wide conclusions, independent of this receptor: Multiple sclerosis patients had significantly lower normalized Chao1 diversity than controls, a result that suggests substantial peripheral T-cell clonal expansion. The multiple sclerosis patient group was slightly younger than the control group. Direct clustering with F measure showed strong co-clustering of samples prepared in the same batch, prompting a batch-effect correction. Significantly higher frequencies in patients than in controls were found for five or six TRBV segments, including TRBV5-6, TRBV5-1 and TRBV20-1.

Library generation was performed with PCR. TCRdb shows the sequencer as Illumina HiSeq 2500. To reduce PCR and sequencing biases, unique molecular identifiers were built into the TCR beta cDNA libraries. Every 1 to 10 million input T cells yielded 500,000 or so cDNA molecules, meaning each molecule approximated one T cell. The same protocol used for the earlier healthy control dataset was applied to prepare and sequence the patient libraries. Samples belonging to the same batch were prepared together, multiplexed and sequenced on a shared HiSeq lane. Per the original workflow: MIGEC was used to process the raw barcoded reads, and molecular identifier groups with only a single read were discarded before consensus assembly and CDR3 extraction. VDJtools was used for post-analysis of the clonotype tables, with diversity normalized by down-sampling every dataset to the smallest sample size. Repertoire overlap clustering matched CDR3 amino acid but not nucleotide sequences to correct batch-related cross-sample contamination. TCRdb cleaned the public reads at Q25 with fastp, built clones with MiXCR and kept in-frame beta chains. One record per CDR3 amino acid sequence lists the most common genes and DNA. Here the V and J calls rest on TCRdb's processing, not on the authors' analysis. Within this sample are hundreds of thousands of distinct CDR3 sequences, with 25% to 30% of them counted one time only. The ten largest clones add up to around 0.56% of the sample.

The CDR3 spans 15 residues, from the cysteine through the phenylalanine. Left in the record is the CDR3 DNA by itself, 45 bases read in frame from the first base. CDR1 is given as MNHEY and CDR2 as SVGAGI, both from the germline V gene. Relative to germline, V is 4 bases shorter and J is 0 bases shorter, with 12 bases between their ends. Sequencing was carried out using blood. This TCR was sampled from a girl aged 10-17 years with multiple sclerosis. The chain was built from TRBV6-5 and TRBJ1-2, with the D segment identity uncertain. The CDR3 protein sequence reads: CASSFTYSPNYGYTF. The nucleotides are TGTGCCAGCAGTTTTACCTACAGTCCTAACTATGGCTACACCTTC.